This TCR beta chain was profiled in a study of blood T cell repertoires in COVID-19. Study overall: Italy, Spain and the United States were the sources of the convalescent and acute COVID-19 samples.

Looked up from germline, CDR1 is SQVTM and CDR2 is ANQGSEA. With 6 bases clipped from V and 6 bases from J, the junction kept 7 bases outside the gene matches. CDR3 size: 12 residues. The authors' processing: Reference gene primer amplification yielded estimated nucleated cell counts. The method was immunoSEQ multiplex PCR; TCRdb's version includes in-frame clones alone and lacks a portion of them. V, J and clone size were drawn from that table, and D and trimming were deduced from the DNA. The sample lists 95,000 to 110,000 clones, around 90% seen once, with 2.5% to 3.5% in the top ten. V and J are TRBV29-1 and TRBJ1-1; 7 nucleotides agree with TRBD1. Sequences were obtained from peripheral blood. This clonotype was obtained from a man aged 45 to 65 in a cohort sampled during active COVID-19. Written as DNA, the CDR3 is TGCAGCGTGGGACAGCCTCGGCCTGAAGCTTTCTTT. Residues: CSVGQPRPEAFF.